This TCR beta chain was identified during a study of cytomegalovirus exposure and HLA in healthy donors. Overall study results and limits: Presence/absence analyses treated sequencing depth as roughly uniform across donors. Later analysis showed TCR association rates varying by HLA locus, highest for DRB1 and lowest for HLA-C. A highly shared variant cluster was judged a likely technical artifact. In an earlier analysis, about 87% or about 30%: the productive usage of most TCR beta V segments.

The V gene lost 3 bases and the J gene lost 0 bases, with 18 bases spanning the gap. CDR3 length: 17 residues. CDR1 and CDR2 (germline): SGHRS, YFSETQ. With respect to this clone: The target antigen is unknown.

It was with 60 Vbeta and 13 Jbeta primers that the PCR ran. Some clones are missing from TCRdb's copy, which holds only in-frame ones; the method was immunoSEQ multiplex PCR. Among 95,000 to 150,000 clones listed, 80% were seen once. V and J are TRBV5-1 and TRBJ1-1, with D perhaps TRBD1 (5 bases). The receptor was derived from a man aged 25 to 40 in good health and CMV-seronegative. The sequenced sample consisted of PBMCs. Here the CDR3 reads CASSSGDGAFMNTEAFF. Written as DNA, the CDR3 is TGCGCCAGCAGCTCGGGGGACGGCGCTTTCATGAACACTGAAGCTTTCTTT.